The clone carrying this T cell receptor (beta chain) occurred once. This sample is drawn from a study of blood T cell repertoires in COVID-19. Generated by immunoSEQ multiplex PCR, the TCRdb table keeps only in-frame clones and is missing some. The data show about 88,000 clones, 90% seen once. Germline loops: CDR1 SGHAT, CDR2 FQDESV (reference sequence). V lost 3 bases, J lost 4 bases, and 3 bases stayed unmatched. This CDR3 has 14 residues. Sequencing was done on a sample of peripheral blood. The rearrangement joins TRBV11-1 to TRBJ1-1; the match to TRBD1 covers 9 bases. This receptor was taken from a man in his 60s with acute or convalescent COVID-19. CDR3 residues: CASSLDRGGTEAFF. The CDR3 DNA sequence: TGTGCCAGCAGCTTGGACAGGGGAGGCACTGAAGCTTTCTTT.